The 27 T cell receptor beta chains below come from one sample, sequenced in a study of shared clonotypes between healthy human individuals. It was CD45RO-negative cells, positively selected for CCR7, that made up naive CD8 cells, with terminally differentiated effector memory CD45RA+ cells excluded. TCRdb keeps only in-frame clones here, not all; method: immunoSEQ multiplex PCR. In the table there are 1.5 million to 2.5 million clones, about 95% of which are singletons. Sequences were obtained from naive CD8+ T cells sorted from blood. Receptors were obtained from a man aged 18 to 30 in good health.

This sequence joins TRBV6-5 and TRBJ1-2, with a tentative D call TRBD1 (6 bases). Per the germline V gene, CDR1 is MNHEY and CDR2 is SVGAGI. This CDR3 is 16 amino acids long. V was trimmed by 0 bases and J by 5 bases, leaving 16 bases between them. CDR3 protein: CASSYSAGRGLYGYTF. CDR3 nucleotide sequence: TGTGCCAGCAGTTACTCGGCGGGCAGGGGCCTTTATGGCTACACCTTC.

This chain connects TRBV4-2 to TRBJ2-3; TRBD2 aligns across 14 bases. This CDR3 comprises 21 residues. Germline CDR1 reads LGHNA; CDR2 reads YNFKEQ. V trimming: 4 bases; J trimming: 3 bases; junction bases outside the gene matches: 18. Written as DNA, the CDR3 is TGTGCCAGCAGCCCGAACCCCGGGACTAGCGGGGGCCTCCTCGGGACAGATACGCAGTATTTT. Translated: CASSPNPGTSGGLLGTDTQYF.

The V call is TRBV4-1, the J call TRBJ2-5, with 8 bases that match TRBD1. This CDR3 is built from 14 residues. The germline V gene has CDR1 MGHRA and CDR2 YSYEKL. V was clipped by 5 bases and J by 2 bases; unmatched bases: 4. This chain's CDR3 is CASSAGTGQETQYF. CDR3 DNA sequence: TGCGCCAGCAGCGCGGGGACAGGACAAGAGACCCAGTACTTC.

The chain couples TRBV5-4 to TRBJ2-7, with D possibly TRBD2 on 5 matching bases. Germline V lookup: CDR1 SGHNT, CDR2 YYREEE (reference sequence). V lost 4 bases to trimming and J lost 3 bases, with 17 bases between them. The CDR3 covers 15 residues. The CDR3 sequence is CASSPTSRGNYEQYF. CDR3 nucleotide sequence: TGTGCCAGCAGCCCCACATCACGGGGAAACTACGAGCAGTACTTC.

This clone has a single count. The CDR3 nucleotides are TGTGCCAGTAGTATATTTCTAGCGGGCCAAGAGACCCAGTACTTC. Its protein product is CASSIFLAGQETQYF. The chain has TRBV19 and TRBJ2-5, with TRBD2 identical over 8 bases. J lost 1 base, V lost 2 bases, and 3 bases had no gene match. Germline assignment: CDR1 LNHDA and CDR2 SQIVND (reference sequence). The CDR3 totals 15 residues.

The V call is TRBV28, the J call TRBJ1-1; D unresolved. The germline CDR1 and CDR2 sequences are MDHEN and SYDVKM. This CDR3 has 17 amino acids. V lost 7 bases and J lost 7, with 28 bases in between. The CDR3 protein is CASNPWVGDLREIEAFF. CDR3 bases: TGTGCCAGCAACCCTTGGGTGGGAGACCTAAGGGAAATTGAAGCTTTCTTT. The full variable domain, rest sourced from reference TRBV28 and TRBJ1-1, is DVKVTQSSRYLVKRTGEKVFLECVQDMDHENMFWYRQDPGLGLRLIYFSYDVKMKEKGDIPEGYSVSREKKERFSLILESASTNQTSMYLCASNPWVGDLREIEAFFGQGTRLTVV.

V and J are TRBV9 and TRBJ1-2; 7 bases are shared with TRBD1. The J segment lost 3 bases and the V segment lost 4 bases, leaving 9 bases of the junction unmatched. Germline loops: CDR1 SGDLS, CDR2 YYNGEE. This CDR3 is built from 15 residues. In nucleotides, the CDR3 is TGTGCCAGCAGCCCCCCGACAGGGAGGGACTATGGCTACACCTTC. As protein: CASSPPTGRDYGYTF.

The rearrangement joins TRBV5-1 to TRBJ2-3; D tentatively fits TRBD1 or TRBD2 (5 bases each). Germline-derived CDR1 and CDR2 are SGHRS and YFSETQ. With 0 bases removed from V and 5 bases from J, the gap between germline ends came to 10 bases. The CDR3 extends over 14 amino acids. This chain's CDR3 is CASSLGMGEDTQYF. CDR3 DNA sequence: TGCGCCAGCAGCTTGGGAATGGGGGAAGATACGCAGTATTTT.

This chain connects TRBV5-6 to TRBJ2-1; tentative D call: TRBD1 (6 bases). CDR1 SGHDT and CDR2 YYEEEE come from the germline V gene. This CDR3 comprises 17 residues. V lost 4 bases, J lost 6 bases, and 23 bases lay in between. CDR3 coding DNA: TGTGCCAGCAGCCCGGGACACGTTTTCCCCCGGGGCAATGAGCAGTTCTTC. It is translated as CASSPGHVFPRGNEQFF.

This clone was counted a single time. The rearrangement uses TRBV6-6 and TRBJ2-1; 7 nucleotides align to TRBD2. Germline CDR1 and CDR2: MNHNY and SVGAGI (reference sequence). This CDR3 contains 16 residues. V was clipped by 8 bases and J by 0 bases; unmatched bases: 10. The CDR3 nucleotides read TGTGCCAGCCTCCCGGCGGGGGAGAGCTCCTACAATGAGCAGTTCTTC. It encodes CASLPAGESSYNEQFF.

The chain combines TRBV25-1 with TRBJ2-7; 7 nucleotides align to TRBD1. Germline values: CDR1 MGHDK, CDR2 SYGVNS. This CDR3 has 12 residues. The V and J ends lost 5 bases and 2 bases, in that order; junction bases with no gene match: 0. The DNA for the CDR3 is TGTGCCAGCAGTCAGGGGGCCTACGAGCAGTACTTC. Protein: CASSQGAYEQYF.

V and J are TRBV7-9 and TRBJ2-5; 10 bases map to TRBD1. This CDR3 region has 16 residues. Looked up from germline, CDR1 is SEHNR and CDR2 is FQNEAQ (reference sequence). The junction had 13 bases not matched to a gene; V was cut back by 6 bases and J by 6 bases. CDR3 in DNA: TGTGCCAGCAGTCAAACCGGGACAGGGGTGGATCAGACCCAGTACTTC. This translates into CASSQTGTGVDQTQYF.

This sequence joins TRBV4-1 and TRBJ2-7; 7 bases map to TRBD1. The germline V gene encodes CDR1 MGHRA and CDR2 YSYEKL. CDR3 length equals 15 residues. The J segment lost 5 bases and the V segment lost 0 bases, leaving 7 bases of the junction unmatched. The CDR3 DNA follows: TGCGCCAGCAGCCAAGACTCCAACAGGGGCGACGAGCAGTACTTC. It is translated as CASSQDSNRGDEQYF.

The rearrangement uses TRBV11-2 and TRBJ2-7; D is uncertain. Germline CDR1 SGHAT, CDR2 FQNNGV. V dropped 1 base and J dropped 5 bases, with 12 bases sitting between them. The CDR3 sequence is 14 residues long. The CDR3 DNA follows: TGTGCCAGCAGCTTAGGACCCGTCTTCGACGAGCAGTACTTC. Translated, it gives CASSLGPVFDEQYF.

The chain recombines TRBV7-9 with TRBJ1-6, with D tentatively TRBD1 (5 bases). This CDR3 spans 14 amino acids. The germline V gene has CDR1 SEHNR and CDR2 FQNEAQ (reference sequence). The ends were cut back, 5 bases at V and 6 bases at J, with 11 bases in the middle. The CDR3 reads CASSPTEPNSPLHF. In DNA form, the CDR3 reads TGTGCCAGCAGCCCGACAGAGCCTAATTCACCCCTCCACTTT.

The genes are TRBV5-4 and TRBJ2-7, with 8 bases identical to TRBD1. Germline CDR1 is SGHNT and CDR2 is YYREEE (reference sequence). Trimming cost V 1 base and J 2 bases; bases outside gene matches: 5. This CDR3 is 15 amino acids long. The CDR3 here is CASSLQGAPAYEQYF. The CDR3 DNA follows: TGTGCCAGCAGCTTGCAGGGGGCTCCGGCCTACGAGCAGTACTTC.

This clone occurred a few times. The V gene is TRBV19, the J gene TRBJ2-7; D possibly corresponds to TRBD2 (6 bases). The V end was cut by 0 bases, the J end by 3 bases, with 12 bases between. The germline CDR1 and CDR2 sequences are LNHDA and SQIVND (reference sequence). This CDR3 contains 15 residues. CDR3 nucleotides: TGTGCCAGTAGTATAGATCCCCGCGGGAACTACGAGCAGTACTTC. Encoded protein: CASSIDPRGNYEQYF.

The V call is TRBV19, the J call TRBJ2-7, with D tentatively TRBD2 (5 bases). With 5 bases removed from V and 3 bases from J, the gap between germline ends came to 11 bases. Germline V gene lookup returns CDR1 LNHDA and CDR2 SQIVND (reference sequence). This CDR3 contains 13 residues. Here the CDR3 DNA reads TGTGCCAGTAGTGTAGGGAGCGGCTACGAGCAGTACTTC. Its translation is CASSVGSGYEQYF.

The chain carries TRBV2 and TRBJ2-7; TRBD1 is a possible D gene (5 bases). CDR3 size: 13 residues. Germline assignment: CDR1 SNHLY and CDR2 FYNNEI. Trimming pared 2 bases from V and 3 bases from J, leaving 8 bases between. Here the CDR3 DNA reads TGTGCCAGCAGTGAACCCAGGGTCTACGAGCAGTACTTC. It encodes CASSEPRVYEQYF.

The V call is TRBV14, the J call TRBJ1-4, with 7 positions matching TRBD1. Germline trimming cut 0 bases from V and 5 bases from J; bases unmatched to any gene: 6. This CDR3 is 16 amino acids long. The germline V gene has CDR1 SGHDN and CDR2 FVKESK. In DNA, the CDR3 is TGTGCCAGCAGCCAAGATTGGGGGACAGAAAATGAAAAACTGTTTTTT. Amino acids: CASSQDWGTENEKLFF.

The gene calls are TRBV13 and TRBJ2-1; a weak D match, TRBD2 (7 bases). The CDR3 runs to 15 residues. V gave up 3 bases and J gave up 5 bases, with 14 bases separating them. Germline values: CDR1 PRHDT, CDR2 FYEKMQ (reference sequence). The CDR3 DNA follows: TGTGCCAGCAGCTTGGGCGGGGGCCGGGACAATGAGCAGTTCTTC. It is translated as CASSLGGGRDNEQFF. Together with reference TRBV13 and TRBJ2-1, the CDR3 gives the full variable domain: AAGVIQSPRHLIKEKRETATLKCYPIPRHDTVYWYQQGPGQDPQFLISFYEKMQSDKGSIPDRFSAQQFSDYHSELNMSSLELGDSALYFCASSLGGGRDNEQFFGPGTRLTVL.

The rearrangement joins TRBV5-4 to TRBJ2-3, with TRBD1 as a possible D gene (6 bases). Trimming shortened V by 0 bases and J by 4 bases, and 9 bases separated the two germline ends. Looked up from germline, CDR1 is SGHNT and CDR2 is YYREEE (reference sequence). CDR3 length: 14 residues. The CDR3, as DNA: TGTGCCAGCAGCTTGGGGTACAGGGCAGATACGCAGTATTTT. Its translation is CASSLGYRADTQYF. Variable domain in full (rest from reference TRBV5-4 and TRBJ2-3): ETGVTQSPTHLIKTRGQQVTLRCSSQSGHNTVSWYQQALGQGPQFIFQYYREEENGRGNFPPRFSGLQFPNYSSELNVNALELDDSALYLCASSLGYRADTQYFGPGTRLTVL.

The V and J genes are TRBV28 and TRBJ1-5; D is unresolved. CDR1 and CDR2 (germline): MDHEN, SYDVKM. Trimming cost V 4 bases and J 7 bases, with 14 bases left between them. The CDR3 runs to 14 residues. Here the CDR3 reads CASSSGGSWQPQHF. CDR3 nucleotides: TGTGCCAGCAGTTCCGGAGGGTCTTGGCAGCCCCAGCATTTT.

The chain couples TRBV13 to TRBJ2-1, with a possible D match to TRBD2 (5 bases). Germline V gives CDR1 PRHDT, CDR2 FYEKMQ (reference sequence). The ends were cut back, 6 bases at V and 0 bases at J, with 15 bases in the middle. The CDR3 extends over 16 amino acids. The CDR3 here is CASRPGRASSYNEQFF. The CDR3 DNA reads as TGTGCCAGCAGGCCTGGGCGGGCTAGCTCCTACAATGAGCAGTTCTTC.

As for this clone: Distinct nucleotide sequences in the sample also encode this CDR3. The chain joins TRBV4-1 to TRBJ2-7, with D perhaps matching TRBD2 (5 bases). CDR3 length equals 15 residues. Germline V CDR1 and CDR2: MGHRA, YSYEKL. The V gene lost 1 base and the J gene lost 1 base, with 11 bases spanning the gap. CDR3 protein: CASSQVSGASYEQYF. Here the CDR3 DNA reads TGCGCCAGCAGCCAAGTCAGCGGTGCTTCCTACGAGCAGTACTTC.

The chain is built from TRBV5-6 and TRBJ2-3; tentatively, D is TRBD2 (5 bases). The CDR3 is made up of 16 amino acids. Trimming removed 2 bases at V and 0 bases at J, with 13 bases between. The V gene's germline CDR1 is SGHDT and CDR2 YYEEEE. The CDR3 sequence is CASSFGEAASTDTQYF. CDR3 sequence (DNA): TGTGCCAGCAGCTTCGGAGAAGCGGCTAGCACAGATACGCAGTATTTT.

J is TRBJ2-7 and V is TRBV6-6, with D possibly matching TRBD1 (5 bases). Trimming took 6 bases from V and 7 from J, leaving 10 bases between them. The CDR3 runs 11 residues. CDR1 and CDR2 from the germline V gene are MNHNY and SVGAGI (reference sequence). DNA for the CDR3: TGTGCCAGCAGCCTGCAGGGTGAGCAGTACTTC. It translates to CASSLQGEQYF.